This entry is about one T cell receptor beta chain. Vbeta (60) and Jbeta (13) primers were used in the PCR. TCRdb keeps only in-frame clones here, not all; method: immunoSEQ multiplex PCR. The sample consists of some 170,000 clones, approximately 80% of them appearing once. CDR1 and CDR2 (germline): SGHDN, FVKESK. This CDR3 is built from 14 residues. V was clipped by 5 bases and J by 2 bases, with 12 bases between them. The data belong to a study of cytomegalovirus exposure and HLA in healthy donors. This TCR derives from a man aged 18 to 30 in good health and CMV-seropositive. The chain joins TRBV14 to TRBJ1-2; the D gene is possibly TRBD1 (5 bases). The specimen sequenced was PBMCs. CDR3 nucleotide sequence: TGTGCCAGCAGCATGGGACGGGGGAACTATGGCTACACCTTC. This encodes CASSMGRGNYGYTF.